These 13 T cell receptor beta chains share one sample of origin, sequenced in a study of cytomegalovirus exposure and HLA in healthy donors. PCR was performed using 60 Vbeta and 13 Jbeta primers. Some clones are missing from TCRdb's copy, which holds only in-frame ones; the method was immunoSEQ multiplex PCR. The sample holds around 140,000 clones, 65% to 85% seen once. The sequenced sample consisted of PBMCs. These TCRs come from a man between 45 and 60 years old in good health and CMV-seronegative.

This CDR3 is CASTQDRSSYEQYF. The CDR3 DNA reads TGTGCCAGCACGCAGGACAGGAGCTCCTACGAGCAGTACTTC. The chain uses TRBV7-2 and TRBJ2-7; TRBD1 matches at 7 bases. Looked up from germline, CDR1 is SGHTA and CDR2 is FQGNSA. The CDR3 covers 14 residues. Germline trimming cut 7 bases from V and 0 bases from J; bases unmatched to any gene: 6. The full variable domain, rest sourced from reference TRBV7-2 and TRBJ2-7, is GAGVSQSPSNKVTEKGKDVELRCDPISGHTALYWYRQSLGQGLEFLIYFQGNSAPDKSGLPSDRFSAERTGGSVSTLTIQRTQQEDSAVYLCASTQDRSSYEQYFGPGTRLTVT.

Regarding this clone: This sample includes further DNA sequences coding for the same CDR3. V gene TRBV7-9 combines with J gene TRBJ2-3, with 11 bases identical to TRBD2. The germline CDR1 and CDR2 sequences are SEHNR and FQNEAQ (reference sequence). With V trimmed by 3 bases and J by 2 bases, 7 bases remained unmatched. The CDR3 is 17 residues long. CDR3 in amino acids: CASSLDGTSGHTDTQYF. CDR3 nucleotide sequence: TGTGCCAGCAGCTTGGACGGGACTAGCGGACACACAGATACGCAGTATTTT.

As DNA, the CDR3 is TGTGCCTGGAGTCAAGGTGGCAGGGGGCTGTCTGGGGCCAACGTCCTGACTTTC. The encoded protein is CAWSQGGRGLSGANVLTF. This rearrangement joins TRBV30 to TRBJ2-6, with 8 bases matching TRBD1. The V gene end was trimmed by 2 bases and the J gene end by 1 base; junction bases not matched to a gene: 10. Germline V CDR1 and CDR2: GTSNPN, SVGIG (reference sequence). The CDR3 extends over 18 amino acids.

The chain carries TRBV25-1 and TRBJ1-1; possibly TRBD1 for D (5 bases). The ends were cut back, 8 bases at V and 6 bases at J, with 19 bases in the middle. Germline CDR1 reads MGHDK; CDR2 reads SYGVNS. The CDR3 is 14 residues long. The CDR3 reads CASRGDSRGAEAFF. In nucleotides, the CDR3 is TGTGCCAGCCGCGGAGATTCGCGGGGGGCTGAAGCTTTCTTT.

This chain connects TRBV2 to TRBJ1-1; perhaps TRBD1 as D (6 bases). Germline lookup yields CDR1 SNHLY and CDR2 FYNNEI. Trimming removed 9 bases at V and 0 bases at J, with 14 bases between. The CDR3 length is 14 residues. CDR3 sequence: CASGETGVNTEAFF. In DNA, the CDR3 is TGTGCCAGTGGAGAGACAGGAGTGAACACTGAAGCTTTCTTT.

This chain links TRBV27 with TRBJ1-1; TRBD1 is a possible D gene (6 bases). V lost 6 bases and J lost 10, with 21 bases in between. This CDR3 is built from 14 residues. The germline CDR1 and CDR2 sequences are MNHEY and SMNVEV (reference sequence). CDR3 amino acids: CASRTKGAGAIAFF. CDR3 DNA: TGTGCCAGCAGAACTAAGGGAGCAGGGGCAATAGCTTTCTTT.

Only one count was recorded for this clone. The J gene is TRBJ2-1, the V gene TRBV6-5; the match to TRBD1 covers 11 bases. There are 14 residues in the CDR3. The germline CDR1 and CDR2 sequences are MNHEY and SVGAGI. The junction had 5 bases not matched to a gene; V was cut back by 6 bases and J by 7 bases. As DNA, the CDR3 is TGTGCCAGCAGCCCGGGACAGGGGGGGAATGAGCAGTTCTTC. It yields the protein CASSPGQGGNEQFF.

J is TRBJ2-7 and V is TRBV6-1, with 10 positions matching TRBD1. The trim removed 5 bases at V and 4 bases at J, leaving 8 bases unmatched. The CDR3 has 15 amino acids. Germline-derived CDR1 and CDR2 are MNHNS and SASEGT. The CDR3 DNA reads as TGTGCCAGCAGTTTTCCGGGACAGGGGACTTACGAGCAGTACTTC. Its translation is CASSFPGQGTYEQYF.

This clone has just a few counts. This chain connects TRBV27 to TRBJ1-1; D possibly corresponds to TRBD1 (5 bases). Germline V gene lookup returns CDR1 MNHEY and CDR2 SMNVEV (reference sequence). This CDR3 contains 14 residues. V dropped 4 bases and J dropped 1 base, with 10 bases sitting between them. The CDR3 spells CASSWGGSNTEAFF. CDR3 in DNA: TGTGCCAGCAGTTGGGGGGGATCGAACACTGAAGCTTTCTTT.

This sequence joins TRBV19 and TRBJ1-5; D might be TRBD1 (6 bases). Looked up from germline, CDR1 is LNHDA and CDR2 is SQIVND (reference sequence). Between the trimmed V and J ends, which lost 3 bases and 2 bases, there was a span of 17 bases. The CDR3 contains 17 residues. In DNA form, the CDR3 reads TGTGCCAGTAGTATCCTTTCCGGGACAAGGGGCAATCAGCCCCAGCATTTT. Protein: CASSILSGTRGNQPQHF. Drawing the rest from reference TRBV19 and TRBJ1-5, the complete variable domain is DGGITQSPKYLFRKEGQNVTLSCEQNLNHDAMYWYRQDPGQGLRLIYYSQIVNDFQKGDIAEGYSVSREKKESFPLTVTSAQKNPTAFYLCASSILSGTRGNQPQHFGDGTRLSIL.

The chain employs TRBV5-6 and TRBJ2-7; D is undetermined. Trimming left V 4 bases short and J 0 bases short, with 11 bases between. The CDR3 extends over 14 amino acids. Looked up from germline, CDR1 is SGHDT and CDR2 is YYEEEE. This CDR3 reads CASSHPVISYEQYF. CDR3 DNA sequence: TGTGCCAGCAGCCACCCGGTGATCTCCTACGAGCAGTACTTC.

The DNA of the CDR3 is TGTGCCAGCAGTGAAGTCGGCGGGAGGGTCGGAGATACGCAGTATTTT. It specifies CASSEVGGRVGDTQYF. V and J are TRBV6-1 and TRBJ2-3; 9 bases are a match to TRBD2. Germline assignment: CDR1 MNHNS and CDR2 SASEGT. V trimming: 1 base; J trimming: 5 bases; junction bases outside the gene matches: 7. The CDR3 totals 16 residues.

This rearrangement joins TRBV19 to TRBJ2-5; TRBD2 matches 12 bases. Germline CDR1 is LNHDA and CDR2 is SQIVND (reference sequence). Trimming removed 5 bases from V and 2 bases from J; junction bases left unmatched: 3. The CDR3 totals 15 residues. CDR3 region: CASSWTSGVQETQYF. The CDR3 DNA sequence: TGTGCCAGTAGTTGGACTAGCGGGGTTCAAGAGACCCAGTACTTC.